Presented here are 13 T cell receptor beta chains from one specimen sequenced in a study of T cell changes during pregnancy in multiple sclerosis. Using immunoSEQ multiplex PCR, the repertoire was profiled, and TCRdb retains in-frame clones only, with some absent. The table includes tens of thousands of clones, roughly nine tenths detected once. The specimen comprised CD4+ T cells from peripheral blood mononuclear cells, sampled in the first trimester of pregnancy. Receptors originate from a female donor with multiple sclerosis, enrolled in a pregnancy study.

V usage is TRBV2 and J usage is TRBJ1-2, with TRBD1 matching 10 bases. The CDR3 spans 14 residues. J lost 5 bases, V lost 7 bases, and 7 bases had no gene match. Germline V lookup: CDR1 SNHLY, CDR2 FYNNEI. The CDR3 DNA follows: TGTGCCAGCACCATCGGACAGGGGGGGTATGGCTACACCTTC. Protein: CASTIGQGGYGYTF.

The V call is TRBV14, the J call TRBJ2-2, with D perhaps matching TRBD1 (5 bases). The germline CDR1 and CDR2 sequences are SGHDN and FVKESK. The CDR3 runs to 16 residues. V lost 2 bases, J lost 3 bases, and 13 bases lay in between. This chain's CDR3 is CASSQRAKGDTGELFF. The CDR3 coding sequence is TGTGCCAGCAGCCAAAGGGCCAAAGGGGACACCGGGGAGCTGTTTTTT.

CDR3 DNA sequence: TGCGCCAGCAGCTACGGACAGAGATATGGCTACACCTTC. Protein product: CASSYGQRYGYTF. The chain links TRBV5-1 to TRBJ1-2; maybe TRBD1 (6 bases). V lost 3 bases, J lost 5 bases, and 11 bases lay in between. Germline V gene data show CDR1 as SGHRS and CDR2 as YFSETQ. This CDR3 region has 13 residues.

CDR3 amino acids: CSVAESGNTIYF. The CDR3 nucleotides read TGCAGCGTCGCGGAATCTGGAAACACCATATATTTT. The chain carries TRBV29-1 and TRBJ1-3; D gene unclear. Per the germline V gene, CDR1 is SQVTM and CDR2 is ANQGSEA. Between the trimmed V and J ends, which lost 6 bases and 1 base, there was a span of 7 bases. The CDR3 sequence is 12 residues long.

A few counts support this clone. The CDR3 loop reads CASSPNLGQGEKKLFF. The CDR3 DNA reads TGTGCCAGCAGCCCGAATCTGGGACAGGGGGAAAAAAAACTGTTTTTT. The chain recombines TRBV7-8 with TRBJ1-4; the match to TRBD1 covers 11 bases. V lost 5 bases to trimming and J lost 9 bases; unmatched junction nucleotides: 11. There are 16 residues in the CDR3. The germline V gene has CDR1 SGHVS and CDR2 FQNEAQ.

This clone was seen only once. This chain joins TRBV2 and TRBJ1-1, with unresolved D. V lost 3 bases to trimming and J lost 4 bases, with 15 bases between them. Germline assignment: CDR1 SNHLY and CDR2 FYNNEI. This CDR3 region has 15 residues. The CDR3 sequence: CASSDIKGGSTEAFF. In DNA, the CDR3 is TGTGCCAGCAGTGATATAAAGGGAGGGAGCACTGAAGCTTTCTTT.

The J gene is TRBJ1-2, the V gene TRBV6-5; tentative D call: TRBD1 (6 bases). Germline assignment: CDR1 MNHEY and CDR2 SVGAGI. Trimming shortened V by 7 bases and J by 7 bases, and 13 bases separated the two germline ends. This CDR3 region has 12 residues. Here the CDR3 reads CASTYQGFGYTF. The CDR3 coding sequence is TGTGCCAGCACCTACCAGGGGTTTGGCTACACCTTC.

The chain has TRBV5-8 and TRBJ2-3; 8 nucleotides align to TRBD1. CDR1 and CDR2 (germline): SGHTS, YDEGEE. Trimming removed 3 bases from V and 0 bases from J; junction bases left unmatched: 3. The CDR3 extends over 15 amino acids. CDR3 nucleotide sequence: TGTGCCAGCAGCTGGACAGGGAGGAGCACAGATACGCAGTATTTT. It is translated as CASSWTGRSTDTQYF.

The chain links TRBV5-4 to TRBJ1-1; a weak D match, TRBD1 (5 bases). The CDR3 has 15 residues. The V end lost 4 bases, the J end lost 0 bases, and 13 bases lay between the germline ends. In germline, CDR1 is SGHNT, CDR2 YYREEE (reference sequence). The DNA for the CDR3 is TGTGCCAGCAGCAGCCAGGGACTTATGAACACTGAAGCTTTCTTT. Encoded protein: CASSSQGLMNTEAFF. The variable domain in full, with the rest retrieved from reference TRBV5-4 and TRBJ1-1, is ETGVTQSPTHLIKTRGQQVTLRCSSQSGHNTVSWYQQALGQGPQFIFQYYREEENGRGNFPPRFSGLQFPNYSSELNVNALELDDSALYLCASSSQGLMNTEAFFGQGTRLTVV.

This chain links TRBV4-3 with TRBJ2-1, with TRBD2 matching 9 bases. V lost 4 bases and J lost 8; bases outside the gene matches: 12. Germline CDR1 LGHNA, CDR2 YSLEER. The CDR3 loop spans 16 amino acids. The CDR3 nucleotides read TGCGCCAGCAGCCGAGAGGCGCGGGGGGGCCGGGATGAGCAGTTCTTC. Translated, it gives CASSREARGGRDEQFF.

The V and J genes are TRBV5-4 and TRBJ1-2; D ambiguous. Trimming removed 0 bases from V and 0 bases from J, with 9 bases in between. Germline V gene lookup returns CDR1 SGHNT and CDR2 YYREEE (reference sequence). The CDR3 totals 15 residues. CDR3 loop: CASSLVSLSNYGYTF. CDR3 sequence (DNA): TGTGCCAGCAGCTTGGTGTCACTTTCTAACTATGGCTACACCTTC.

The chain recombines TRBV6-5 with TRBJ2-1, with D unclear. There are 13 residues in the CDR3. CDR1 MNHEY and CDR2 SVGAGI come from the germline V gene. The V gene lost 0 bases and the J gene lost 8 bases, with 8 bases spanning the gap. The CDR3, as DNA: TGTGCCAGCAGTTACTCCTATGACTATGAGCAGTTCTTC. It codes for CASSYSYDYEQFF.

V usage is TRBV9 and J usage is TRBJ2-7, with 13 nucleotides matching TRBD2. Trimming removed 0 bases from V and 0 bases from J; junction bases left unmatched: 3. CDR1 and CDR2 from the germline V gene are SGDLS and YYNGEE. The CDR3 consists of 17 residues. The CDR3, as DNA: TGTGCCAGCAGCGTAGGACTAGCGGGGGGAAGCTCCTACGAGCAGTACTTC. Protein product: CASSVGLAGGSSYEQYF. Combining the CDR3 with reference TRBV9 and TRBJ2-7 gives the whole variable domain DSGVTQTPKHLITATGQRVTLRCSPRSGDLSVYWYQQSLDQGLQFLIQYYNGEERAKGNILERFSAQQFPDLHSELNLSSLELGDSALYFCASSVGLAGGSSYEQYFGPGTRLTVT.